Reported below is one T cell receptor (beta chain). These data are taken from a study of CD8+ T cells in alopecia areata. TCR sequencing used cDNA made by reverse transcription of extracted RNA. Some clones are missing from TCRdb's copy, which holds only in-frame ones; the method was immunoSEQ multiplex PCR. The table includes around 100,000 clones, roughly 45% detected once. Treatment given: oral pan-JAK inhibitor, 5-10 mg twice daily. The germline V gene has CDR1 MGHRA and CDR2 YSYEKL. V dropped 1 base and J dropped 8; count of bases not matched to a gene: 5. CDR3 length equals 14 residues. Sequenced material: CD8+ T cells sorted from blood, taken at week 24, from a patient treated with tofacitinib. The chain combines TRBV4-1 with TRBJ1-5; TRBD1 matches 7 bases. The clonotype was recovered from a human donor with alopecia areata. The CDR3 nucleotides read TGCGCCAGCAGCCAAGTCCAGGGGGAAGAGCCCCAGCATTTT. It is translated as CASSQVQGEEPQHF.